These 12 T cell receptor beta chains were sequenced from one sample in a study of beta chain features in type 1 diabetes. These receptors have no known antigen. Study-level findings and limits: Within each of all four CD4+ subsets, Type 1 diabetes patients had TCRB CDR3s that were moderately but significantly shorter.

Since all of the isolated RNA was reverse transcribed, expressed TCRB transcripts were what got sequenced. Libraries were prepared by immunoSEQ multiplex PCR; TCRdb keeps only in-frame clonotypes and omits some of them. Altogether 300,000 or so clones are present, roughly 8.8% being singletons, with the ten largest covering more than 0.8%. The source material was central memory CD4+ T cells from blood. The receptors here all came from a man younger than 45 with type 1 diabetes.

V and J are TRBV11-2 and TRBJ1-2; D ambiguous. CDR1 and CDR2 from the germline V gene are SGHAT and FQNNGV. The germline V and J ends were trimmed by 5 bases and 8 bases, with 12 bases remaining between them. The length of the CDR3 is 12 residues. The CDR3 sequence is CASSPDAWGYTF. Written as DNA, the CDR3 is TGTGCCAGCAGCCCAGACGCGTGGGGCTACACCTTC.

This clone appeared a few times. The chain couples TRBV5-1 to TRBJ2-2, with TRBD1 matching 8 bases. CDR1 is SGHRS, CDR2 YFSETQ, per germline. This CDR3 is built from 15 residues. V lost 0 bases to trimming and J lost 6 bases; unmatched junction nucleotides: 4. The CDR3: CASSLGTGRSGELFF. The CDR3 region has the DNA TGCGCCAGCAGCTTGGGGACAGGGCGTTCCGGGGAGCTGTTTTTT.

This clone was observed many times. The sample has other DNA sequences that encode this CDR3 too. The CDR3 region has the DNA TGTGCCAGCAGGAGGGACAGGAATTCACCCCTCCACTTT. It specifies CASRRDRNSPLHF. The J gene is TRBJ1-6, the V gene TRBV9, with 8 nucleotides matching TRBD1. The germline V gene has CDR1 SGDLS and CDR2 YYNGEE. J lost 7 bases, V lost 5 bases, and 2 bases had no gene match. This CDR3 region has 13 residues.

In this sample, this clone turned up a few times. V gene TRBV16 combines with J gene TRBJ2-3, with no clear D. V gave up 3 bases and J gave up 4 bases, with 14 bases separating them. The CDR3 loop spans 15 amino acids. Germline V gene data show CDR1 as KGHSY and CDR2 as FQNENV. The CDR3 DNA is TGTGCCAGCAGCCATGGATTTATCCGCTCAGATACGCAGTATTTT. Translated, it gives CASSHGFIRSDTQYF.

This chain's CDR3 is CASSMYGTGARNTGELFF. In DNA, the CDR3 is TGTGCCAGTAGTATGTACGGGACAGGGGCCAGAAACACCGGGGAGCTGTTTTTT. The chain combines TRBV19 with TRBJ2-2; 10 positions match TRBD1. CDR3 size: 18 residues. The V gene end was trimmed by 3 bases and the J gene end by 2 bases; junction bases not matched to a gene: 9. The V gene's germline CDR1 is LNHDA and CDR2 SQIVND (reference sequence). Filled out from reference TRBV19 and TRBJ2-2, the complete variable domain reads DGGITQSPKYLFRKEGQNVTLSCEQNLNHDAMYWYRQDPGQGLRLIYYSQIVNDFQKGDIAEGYSVSREKKESFPLTVTSAQKNPTAFYLCASSMYGTGARNTGELFFGEGSRLTVL.

This clone was seen a handful of times. The chain combines TRBV9 with TRBJ2-1; perhaps TRBD2 as D (6 bases). The CDR3 covers 15 residues. V was cut by 3 bases and J by 5 bases, with 15 bases left in between. From germline, CDR1 is SGDLS and CDR2 YYNGEE. The CDR3 spells CASSAPGLSNNEQFF. The CDR3 DNA reads as TGTGCCAGCAGCGCACCGGGACTTAGCAACAATGAGCAGTTCTTC.

CDR3 in DNA: TGTGCCAGCAGTTACCGGTGGACTGGCACAGATACGCAGTATTTT. Amino acid sequence: CASSYRWTGTDTQYF. This chain uses TRBV6-5 with TRBJ2-3; weak D call: TRBD2 (5 bases). Germline V CDR1 and CDR2: MNHEY, SVGAGI. Trimming took off 2 bases at V and 1 base at J, with 10 bases between the two ends. The CDR3 covers 15 residues.

The chain joins TRBV4-3 to TRBJ2-5, with 14 bases fitting TRBD2. The ends lost 0 bases at V and 7 bases at J; junction bases unmatched: 13. Germline CDR1 LGHNA, CDR2 YSLEER. This CDR3 comprises 19 residues. This CDR3 is CASSQESGLAGGGRGTQYF. The CDR3 nucleotides are TGCGCCAGCAGCCAAGAGTCTGGACTAGCGGGGGGTGGGCGTGGGACCCAGTACTTC.

There are many counts of this clone. The V call is TRBV29-1, the J call TRBJ1-3; D gene uncertain. The length of the CDR3 is 13 residues. Germline V CDR1 and CDR2: SQVTM, ANQGSEA. Trimming pared 4 bases from V and 0 bases from J, leaving 7 bases between. The chain's CDR3 is CSVAVSSGNTIYF. CDR3 nucleotide sequence: TGCAGCGTTGCCGTGAGCTCTGGAAACACCATATATTTT.

The rearrangement uses TRBV5-6 and TRBJ2-6, with D tentatively TRBD1 (6 bases). The CDR3 runs 17 residues. The V gene's germline CDR1 is SGHDT and CDR2 YYEEEE. V lost 4 bases and J 0 bases, leaving 14 bases between the germline ends. The CDR3 nucleotides are TGTGCCAGCAGCCGGGGACAACCCCTCTCTGGGGCCAACGTCCTGACTTTC. Encoded protein: CASSRGQPLSGANVLTF.

The rearrangement joins TRBV7-2 to TRBJ2-3; D is undetermined. Trimming left V 2 bases short and J 2 bases short, with 8 bases between. The CDR3 is made up of 14 amino acids. Germline V gene data show CDR1 as SGHTA and CDR2 as FQGNSA. CDR3 residues: CASSLILNTDTQYF. For the CDR3, the DNA is TGTGCCAGCAGCTTAATCCTCAACACAGATACGCAGTATTTT.

This clone was recorded a few times. This rearrangement joins TRBV27 to TRBJ2-7; 14 nucleotides line up with TRBD2. Trimming at V came to 6 bases and at J to 8 bases, leaving 12 bases not matched to a gene. Germline V gene sequence: CDR1 MNHEY, CDR2 SMNVEV (reference sequence). CDR3 length equals 16 residues. CDR3 in DNA: TGTGCCAGCAGGGACGGTCGACTAGCGGGGGGGGACCAGCAGTACTTC. Protein product: CASRDGRLAGGDQQYF.